These 23 T cell receptor beta chains were all obtained from the same sample, sequenced in a study of cytomegalovirus exposure and HLA in healthy donors. The primer mix had 60 Vbeta and 13 Jbeta primers. Libraries were prepared by immunoSEQ multiplex PCR; TCRdb keeps only in-frame clonotypes and omits some of them. Of some 160,000 clones in the sample, 75% to 85% were seen once. Sequenced sample: PBMCs. These TCRs come from a man aged 45-65 years in good health and CMV-seropositive.

This chain connects TRBV7-3 to TRBJ2-2; 7 positions agree with TRBD1. CDR3 size: 13 residues. V lost 6 bases to trimming and J lost 5 bases; unmatched junction nucleotides: 3. Germline V lookup: CDR1 SGHTA, CDR2 FQGTGA. The CDR3 loop reads CASRQGETGELFF. The CDR3 region has the DNA TGTGCCAGCAGGCAGGGGGAAACCGGGGAGCTGTTTTTT. Based on the CDR3 plus reference TRBV7-3 and TRBJ2-2, the full variable domain is GAGVSQTPSNKVTEKGKYVELRCDPISGHTALYWYRQSLGQGPEFLIYFQGTGAADDSGLPNDRFFAVRPEGSVSTLKIQRTERGDSAVYLCASRQGETGELFFGEGSRLTVL.

The table lists this clone with a few counts. The CDR3 spells CASSIREGRDYGYTF. The CDR3 nucleotides are TGTGCCAGCAGCATCCGGGAGGGTAGGGACTATGGCTACACCTTC. This chain uses TRBV5-5 with TRBJ1-2; D is undetermined. Germline V gene data show CDR1 as SGHKS and CDR2 as YYEKEE (reference sequence). V gave up 4 bases and J gave up 3 bases, with 16 bases separating them. This CDR3 is 15 amino acids long.

The rearrangement uses TRBV5-8 and TRBJ1-5, with 8 nucleotides matching TRBD1. Losses at the gene ends were 3 bases for V and 2 bases for J; bases not matched to a gene: 10. CDR1 and CDR2 (germline): SGHTS, YDEGEE. The length of the CDR3 is 17 residues. Here the CDR3 DNA reads TGTGCCAGCAGCTCCCGGGACAGGCTAATTGGCAATCAGCCCCAGCATTTT. Translated, it gives CASSSRDRLIGNQPQHF.

This chain connects TRBV18 to TRBJ2-3, with D possibly TRBD2 on 6 matching bases. Trimming removed 3 bases at V and 6 bases at J, with 7 bases between. Per the germline V gene, CDR1 is KGHSH and CDR2 is LQKENI. This CDR3 has 12 residues. The CDR3 is CASSPREDTQYF. In nucleotides, the CDR3 is TGTGCCAGCTCACCCCGGGAGGATACGCAGTATTTT.

The chain is built from TRBV7-8 and TRBJ2-2; TRBD1 matches at 9 bases. Per the germline V gene, CDR1 is SGHVS and CDR2 is FQNEAQ. The CDR3 length is 15 residues. Losses at the gene ends were 0 bases for V and 6 bases for J; bases not matched to a gene: 2. CDR3 in DNA: TGTGCCAGCAGCTTAGCGGACAGGGGCGCCGGGGAGCTGTTTTTT. Encoded protein: CASSLADRGAGELFF.

This clone was recorded a few times. The chain recombines TRBV7-8 with TRBJ1-1; D is perhaps TRBD1 (6 bases). The CDR3 is 15 amino acids. The V end was cut by 2 bases, the J end by 1 base, with 11 bases between. CDR1 and CDR2 from the germline V gene are SGHVS and FQNEAQ. DNA of the CDR3: TGTGCCAGCAGCTTATTATCAGGGGCGAACACTGAAGCTTTCTTT. Protein: CASSLLSGANTEAFF.

V gene TRBV7-3 combines with J gene TRBJ2-2; 8 nucleotides align to TRBD2. From germline, CDR1 is SGHTA and CDR2 FQGTGA. V lost 5 bases to trimming and J lost 0 bases; unmatched junction nucleotides: 8. The CDR3 spans 17 residues. CDR3 in amino acids: CASSPASGLANTGELFF. CDR3 DNA: TGTGCCAGCAGCCCCGCGTCGGGACTAGCGAACACCGGGGAGCTGTTTTTT.

This clone was recorded once. The chain recombines TRBV28 with TRBJ1-1, with TRBD1 identical over 7 bases. The CDR3 contains 14 residues. In germline, CDR1 is MDHEN, CDR2 SYDVKM. J was trimmed by 0 bases and V by 3 bases; bases with no gene match: 1. This chain's CDR3 is CASSLTGMNTEAFF. In DNA form, the CDR3 reads TGTGCCAGCAGTTTGACAGGGATGAACACTGAAGCTTTCTTT.

This sequence joins TRBV4-1 and TRBJ2-7, with D maybe TRBD1 (6 bases). V dropped 0 bases and J dropped 5 bases, with 14 bases sitting between them. The CDR3 is 15 amino acids. Per germline, CDR1 MGHRA and CDR2 YSYEKL. The chain's CDR3 is CASSQDSGAPNEQYF. The DNA for the CDR3 is TGCGCCAGCAGCCAAGATTCAGGGGCCCCAAACGAGCAGTACTTC.

The chain recombines TRBV5-6 with TRBJ1-6; D perhaps matches TRBD1 (6 bases). The CDR3 extends over 16 amino acids. V was trimmed by 1 base and J by 8 bases, leaving 16 bases between them. In germline, CDR1 is SGHDT, CDR2 YYEEEE. CDR3 sequence: CASSLQGKGYDSPLHF. The CDR3 DNA follows: TGTGCCAGCAGCTTGCAGGGGAAGGGGTATGATTCACCCCTCCACTTT.

This clone was observed a single time. This sequence joins TRBV2 and TRBJ2-2; TRBD1 agrees at 9 bases. The junction had 8 bases not matched to a gene; V was cut back by 1 base and J by 5 bases. Germline V CDR1 and CDR2: SNHLY, FYNNEI. This CDR3 region has 17 residues. CDR3 sequence reads: CASSEGEGGTGTGELFF. CDR3 DNA: TGTGCCAGCAGTGAAGGAGAGGGAGGGACAGGGACCGGGGAGCTGTTTTTT.

The chain uses TRBV18 and TRBJ1-3, with TRBD1 matching 10 bases. Losses at the gene ends were 5 bases for V and 5 bases for J; bases not matched to a gene: 6. CDR1 and CDR2 from the germline V gene are KGHSH and LQKENI. The CDR3 spans 15 residues. The CDR3 DNA is TGTGCCAGCTCAACCGACAGGGGGCGCAGAAACACCATATATTTT. Encoded protein: CASSTDRGRRNTIYF.

This clone was detected a few times. This rearrangement joins TRBV7-9 to TRBJ1-6, with 11 bases fitting TRBD1. Losses at the gene ends were 5 bases for V and 2 bases for J; bases not matched to a gene: 2. CDR1 and CDR2 (germline): SEHNR, FQNEAQ (reference sequence). The CDR3 covers 16 residues. The CDR3 sequence is CASSMDRGPYNSPLHF. CDR3 nucleotides: TGTGCCAGCAGCATGGACAGGGGGCCCTATAATTCACCCCTCCACTTT.

The rearrangement uses TRBV19 and TRBJ1-2; 11 bases fit TRBD1. This CDR3 spans 15 amino acids. Germline assignment: CDR1 LNHDA and CDR2 SQIVND (reference sequence). Losses at the gene ends were 7 bases for V and 6 bases for J; bases not matched to a gene: 10. The chain's CDR3 is CASTMGTGGTDGYTF. CDR3 bases: TGTGCCAGTACCATGGGGACAGGGGGGACGGATGGCTACACCTTC.

On this clone: Relative to the germline gene, one junction end is altered; a read error may explain this. The chain links TRBV7-9 to TRBJ2-3, with 11 bases fitting TRBD2. CDR3 length: 16 amino acids. Germline V CDR1 and CDR2: SEHNR, FQNEAQ (reference sequence). CDR3 loop: CSSSHGSGRAGDTQYF. CDR3 bases: TGTTCCAGCAGCCACGGTAGCGGGAGGGCCGGAGATACGCAGTATTTT.

The chain joins TRBV7-8 to TRBJ2-7, with D possibly being TRBD2 (6 bases). The V gene lost 1 base and the J gene lost 2 bases, with 9 bases spanning the gap. The CDR3 length is 14 residues. CDR1 SGHVS and CDR2 FQNEAQ come from the germline V gene. For the CDR3, the DNA is TGTGCCAGCAGCTTAGTGGGAGGCACCTACGAGCAGTACGTC. It specifies CASSLVGGTYEQYV.

This clone was found a few times. The CDR3 protein is CASSLYPKEGIYGYTF. CDR3 sequence (DNA): TGTGCCAGCAGCTTGTATCCCAAAGAGGGAATCTATGGCTACACCTTC. This rearrangement joins TRBV5-5 to TRBJ1-2; D not resolved. Germline V gives CDR1 SGHKS, CDR2 YYEKEE (reference sequence). The CDR3 has 16 amino acids. V was pared by 1 base and J by 4 bases, with 17 bases between.

This clone has only a few counts. The chain carries TRBV11-2 and TRBJ2-1, with TRBD2 matching 8 bases. V lost 0 bases, J lost 10 bases, and 11 bases stayed unmatched. There are 16 residues in the CDR3. Germline V gives CDR1 SGHAT, CDR2 FQNNGV. CDR3 sequence reads: CASSLDGGGPRGEQFF. The DNA of the CDR3 is TGTGCCAGCAGCTTAGATGGCGGGGGGCCTCGGGGGGAGCAGTTCTTC.

The chain links TRBV19 to TRBJ1-1, with D possibly TRBD1 on 6 matching bases. The CDR3 has 14 residues. In germline, CDR1 is LNHDA, CDR2 SQIVND (reference sequence). V shed 5 bases and J shed 7 bases, with 17 bases lying between them. The CDR3 DNA reads as TGTGCCAGTAGTCCGTCAGGGGCCCCCTATGAAGCTTTCTTT. Translated: CASSPSGAPYEAFF.

The rearrangement links TRBV9 to TRBJ1-2; unclear D gene. Germline values: CDR1 SGDLS, CDR2 YYNGEE. Trimming stripped 0 bases from V and 1 base from J, with 13 bases between. This CDR3 is built from 16 residues. CDR3 loop: CASSVERQRLNYGYTF. CDR3 coding DNA: TGTGCCAGCAGCGTAGAGAGGCAGCGCCTTAACTATGGCTACACCTTC.

This sequence joins TRBV19 and TRBJ1-4; no definite D call. The V gene's germline CDR1 is LNHDA and CDR2 SQIVND (reference sequence). This CDR3 has 14 residues. V was clipped by 5 bases and J by 4 bases, with 11 bases between them. CDR3 loop: CASSSLELNEKLFF. CDR3 DNA sequence: TGTGCCAGTAGTTCACTTGAGCTTAATGAAAAACTGTTTTTT.

The chain joins TRBV27 to TRBJ2-1; a weak D match, TRBD1 (5 bases). CDR1 MNHEY and CDR2 SMNVEV come from the germline V gene (reference sequence). The V and J ends lost 4 bases and 7 bases respectively, with 20 bases between them. The CDR3 loop spans 16 amino acids. CDR3 protein: CASSSLGRDVRNEQFF. The CDR3 DNA reads as TGTGCCAGCAGTTCCCTGGGCAGGGATGTTAGGAATGAGCAGTTCTTC.

The chain recombines TRBV29-1 with TRBJ1-2, with D perhaps matching TRBD1 (5 bases). The length of the CDR3 is 15 residues. The ends were cut back, 0 bases at V and 3 bases at J, with 14 bases in the middle. Germline loops: CDR1 SQVTM, CDR2 ANQGSEA. The CDR3 sequence is CSVEDGGWWDYGYTF. CDR3 nucleotides: TGCAGCGTTGAAGATGGGGGGTGGTGGGACTATGGCTACACCTTC.